Below, 4 T cell receptor beta chains from the same sample are listed, as sequenced in a study of CD8 T cells in ankylosing spondylitis. TCRdb redid the calling of the 5' RACE reads with MiXCR, one entry per CDR3 protein. Of 340,000 or so distinct CDR3 sequences in the sample, 14% to 15% were seen once. Sample: blood, either unsorted or a sorted T cell fraction (not recorded which). The source is a male donor with ankylosing spondylitis or in good health (not recorded which).

The chain employs TRBV7-6 and TRBJ2-1, with 7 bases aligning to TRBD2. V shed 5 bases and J 0 bases; nucleotides not matched to a gene: 7. This CDR3 comprises 16 residues. CDR1 SGHVS and CDR2 FNYEAQ come from the germline V gene. The CDR3 spells CASSVPGLHSYNEQFF. As DNA, the CDR3 is TGTGCCAGCAGCGTTCCGGGACTACACTCCTACAATGAGCAGTTCTTC.

This clonotype has more than one count but fewer than ten. The V and J genes are TRBV5-5 and TRBJ1-1; D remains unclear. Per the germline V gene, CDR1 is SGHKS and CDR2 is YYEKEE (reference sequence). V was cut by 4 bases and J by 2 bases, with 12 bases left in between. The CDR3 sequence is 14 residues long. CDR3 DNA sequence: TGTGCCAGCAGCCCCCCCCAACTAAACACTGAAGCTTTCTTT. This encodes CASSPPQLNTEAFF.

The CDR3 sequence is CASSRQRIGDIQYF. CDR3 nucleotide sequence: TGTGCCAGCAGTAGACAGCGTATTGGGGACATTCAGTACTTC. This chain joins TRBV5-6 and TRBJ2-4; TRBD1 is a possible D gene (5 bases). The CDR3 totals 14 residues. The germline CDR1 and CDR2 sequences are SGHDT and YYEEEE. V was cut by 5 bases and J by 8 bases, with 17 bases left in between.

The sample holds many counts of this clonotype. The genes are TRBV29-1 and TRBJ2-2; TRBD2 aligns across 12 bases. Trimming at V came to 7 bases and at J to 3 bases, leaving 3 bases not matched to a gene. The CDR3 runs to 14 residues. Germline lookup yields CDR1 SQVTM and CDR2 ANQGSEA. CDR3 sequence: CSARLAGDTGELFF. CDR3 nucleotides: TGCAGCGCTAGACTAGCGGGAGACACCGGGGAGCTGTTTTTT.